These 19 T cell receptor beta chains were all obtained from the same sample, sequenced in a study of shared clonotypes between healthy human individuals. Sequencing was performed with immunoSEQ multiplex PCR; in TCRdb, only in-frame clones are kept and a portion is missing. The sample has about 2.4 million clones, over 85% seen once. The material sequenced was naive CD4+ T cells from PBMCs. This sample's subset: CD45RA+ positively selected. These receptors came from a man aged 18 to 30 in good health. Some clones in this sample may be carry-over from other donors' samples.

The chain's CDR3 is CASSSGFAGGQETQYF. DNA of the CDR3: TGCGCCAGCAGCTCCGGTTTTGCGGGAGGGCAAGAGACCCAGTACTTC. The V call is TRBV10-1, the J call TRBJ2-5; 9 bases are shared with TRBD2. Per the germline V gene, CDR1 is WNHNN and CDR2 is SYGVQD (reference sequence). This CDR3 has 16 amino acids. With 6 bases clipped from V and 2 bases from J, the junction kept 10 bases outside the gene matches.

The CDR3 is CASSPDRVNTEAFF. The CDR3 region has the DNA TGTGCCAGCAGTCCTGACAGGGTGAACACTGAAGCTTTCTTT. This chain joins TRBV5-4 and TRBJ1-1, with 7 positions matching TRBD1. The CDR3 consists of 14 residues. The V and J ends lost 5 bases and 0 bases, in that order; junction bases with no gene match: 4. Germline V CDR1 and CDR2: SGHNT, YYREEE (reference sequence).

This clone was observed once. The chain has TRBV28 and TRBJ1-4; D is undetermined. Germline values: CDR1 MDHEN, CDR2 SYDVKM. V lost 6 bases and J 7 bases, leaving 18 bases between the germline ends. This CDR3 is 15 amino acids long. CDR3 region: CASSPARVRPEKLFF. The CDR3 DNA sequence: TGTGCCAGCAGCCCCGCCCGGGTAAGGCCTGAAAAACTGTTTTTT.

The chain recombines TRBV11-2 with TRBJ2-2; weak D call: TRBD2 (5 bases). In germline, CDR1 is SGHAT, CDR2 FQNNGV. The CDR3 is 16 residues long. Trimming took off 5 bases at V and 4 bases at J, with 17 bases between the two ends. Here the CDR3 DNA reads TGTGCCAGCAGCCCAGGACTTTCGAGGGCCACCGGGGAGCTGTTTTTT. Translated, it gives CASSPGLSRATGELFF.

V gene TRBV6-5 combines with J gene TRBJ1-2; tentatively, D is TRBD1 (5 bases). The CDR3 loop spans 13 amino acids. Trimming removed 6 bases at V and 2 bases at J, with 10 bases between. The germline gives CDR1 MNHEY, CDR2 SVGAGI. CDR3 sequence reads: CASSRGGNYGYTF. The CDR3 DNA reads as TGTGCCAGCAGCCGCGGGGGGAACTATGGCTACACCTTC.

V gene TRBV18 combines with J gene TRBJ2-1; TRBD1 agrees at 7 bases. The CDR3 is made up of 14 amino acids. V trimming: 3 bases; J trimming: 9 bases; junction bases outside the gene matches: 8. Germline-derived CDR1 and CDR2 are KGHSH and LQKENI. The CDR3 spells CASSPNQGESEQFF. The CDR3 nucleotides read TGTGCCAGCTCACCCAATCAGGGGGAGAGTGAGCAGTTCTTC.

CDR3 DNA: TGTGCCAGCAGCACCTCAGGAAAGGCTAATGAAAAACTGTTTTTT. Its translation is CASSTSGKANEKLFF. The V gene is TRBV5-4, the J gene TRBJ1-4; no firm D call. V lost 4 bases and J lost 3, with 13 bases in between. The V gene's germline CDR1 is SGHNT and CDR2 YYREEE (reference sequence). The CDR3 consists of 15 residues.

The chain combines TRBV18 with TRBJ1-1, with 7 bases that match TRBD1. The CDR3 is made up of 15 amino acids. The germline V gene has CDR1 KGHSH and CDR2 LQKENI. Trimming at V came to 3 bases and at J to 5 bases, leaving 9 bases not matched to a gene. The CDR3 nucleotides are TGTGCCAGCTCACCCAGGGGGGGTAGGTGGACTGAAGCTTTCTTT. This codes for CASSPRGGRWTEAFF.

As regards this clone: Within the sample, other DNA sequences also encode this same CDR3. J is TRBJ2-1 and V is TRBV9; D uncertain. V lost 0 bases and J lost 0, with 7 bases in between. This CDR3 spans 15 amino acids. Germline assignment: CDR1 SGDLS and CDR2 YYNGEE. The chain's CDR3 is CASSVAGDSYNEQFF. The DNA of the CDR3 is TGTGCCAGCAGCGTAGCCGGAGACTCCTACAATGAGCAGTTCTTC.

The J gene is TRBJ2-5, the V gene TRBV6-5, with D hard to call. Germline V lookup: CDR1 MNHEY, CDR2 SVGAGI. Between the trimmed V and J ends, which lost 11 bases and 5 bases, there was a span of 15 bases. This CDR3 spans 12 amino acids. In nucleotides, the CDR3 is TGTGCCGCAGGTAGCCTTGCGGAGACCCAGTACTTC. It is translated as CAAGSLAETQYF.

The chain uses TRBV29-1 and TRBJ1-3; 9 bases agree with TRBD1. Germline-derived CDR1 and CDR2 are SQVTM and ANQGSEA. The V gene end was trimmed by 7 bases and the J gene end by 5 bases; junction bases not matched to a gene: 12. CDR3 length equals 15 residues. Written as DNA, the CDR3 is TGCAGCGCAGAGGGAGACAGGGGGAAGAGAAACACCATATATTTT. Amino acids: CSAEGDRGKRNTIYF.

V and J are TRBV6-5 and TRBJ2-5; D ambiguous. V shed 0 bases and J shed 3 bases, with 5 bases lying between them. CDR1 is MNHEY and CDR2 is SVGAGI in the germline V gene. The CDR3 runs to 13 residues. CDR3 protein: CASSYSYEETQYF. CDR3 nucleotide sequence: TGTGCCAGCAGTTACTCGTATGAAGAGACCCAGTACTTC.

The chain combines TRBV11-2 with TRBJ2-5, with TRBD1 matching 7 bases. Germline V gene lookup returns CDR1 SGHAT and CDR2 FQNNGV. CDR3 length: 17 residues. J was trimmed by 9 bases and V by 5 bases; bases with no gene match: 21. CDR3 coding DNA: TGTGCCAGCAGCCCCGAAGGGTGGGACAGACGCGAGATCGCCCAGTACTTC. Its translation is CASSPEGWDRREIAQYF.

V is TRBV4-1 and J is TRBJ2-2; 10 nucleotides align to TRBD2. The CDR3 loop spans 19 amino acids. From germline, CDR1 is MGHRA and CDR2 YSYEKL. V shed 3 bases and J 4 bases; nucleotides not matched to a gene: 14. As DNA, the CDR3 is TGCGCCAGCAGCCATCCGGGACTAGCGAGGCGAGGGGTCACCGGGGAGCTGTTTTTT. This encodes CASSHPGLARRGVTGELFF.

The rearrangement uses TRBV12-2 and TRBJ2-1; whether TRBD2, the table's D call, matches the DNA was not checked. TRBV12-2 is a pseudogene. The CDR3 runs to 15 residues. The CDR3 sequence is CASRLASGDYNEQFF. As DNA, the CDR3 is TGTGCAAGTCGCTTAGCTAGCGGGGACTACAATGAGCAGTTCTTC.

This sequence joins TRBV18 and TRBJ2-7, with 11 bases fitting TRBD2. The CDR3 loop spans 15 amino acids. Germline loops: CDR1 KGHSH, CDR2 LQKENI. Trimming cost V 3 bases and J 5 bases; bases outside gene matches: 6. For the CDR3, the DNA is TGTGCCAGCTCACCGACTAGCGGGGCAGGAAACGAGCAGTACTTC. Encoded protein: CASSPTSGAGNEQYF. Supplemented by reference TRBV18 and TRBJ2-7, the full variable domain reads NAGVMQNPRHLVRRRGQEARLRCSPMKGHSHVYWYRQLPEEGLKFMVYLQKENIIDESGMPKERFSAEFPKEGPSILRIQQVVRGDSAAYFCASSPTSGAGNEQYFGPGTRLTVT.

The V call is TRBV10-1, the J call TRBJ2-5; no firm D call. V shed 2 bases and J shed 1 base, with 8 bases lying between them. This CDR3 contains 14 residues. Germline loops: CDR1 WNHNN, CDR2 SYGVQD (reference sequence). The CDR3 nucleotides are TGCGCCAGCAGTGAGCGGCCTACCCAAGAGACCCAGTACTTC. Residues: CASSERPTQETQYF.

The chain couples TRBV5-1 to TRBJ2-1; 7 positions agree with TRBD2. After removal of 6 bases from V and 2 bases from J, the junction contained 14 bases not matched to a gene. CDR1 and CDR2 from the germline V gene are SGHRS and YFSETQ. The CDR3 has 17 residues. The CDR3 nucleotides are TGCGCCAGCACCCCAGGGCTAGCGGAGCGACCCTACAATGAGCAGTTCTTC. Translation gives CASTPGLAERPYNEQFF.

The chain combines TRBV28 with TRBJ2-1; D is unclear. The V and J ends lost 8 bases and 0 bases respectively, with 8 bases between them. Germline CDR1 MDHEN, CDR2 SYDVKM. The length of the CDR3 is 13 residues. The CDR3 loop is CASQPPSYNEQFF. In DNA form, the CDR3 reads TGTGCCAGCCAGCCCCCCTCCTACAATGAGCAGTTCTTC.